The entry that follows covers one TCR beta chain sequence. Its cognate antigen is unknown. The data belong to a study of shared clonotypes between healthy human individuals. Study summary: The study drew on a couple of women and three men aged 18 to 49 as donors.

Points from the study as a whole: Large sequencing depth failed to make sorted-subset sequencing complete, rarefaction showed. When compared with the clonotypes that were shared by all four sorted-subset donors, the non-shared clonotypes turned out to have lower generation probabilities.

This CDR3 spans 15 amino acids. The germline gives CDR1 MGHDK, CDR2 SYGVNS. The V gene end was trimmed by 4 bases and the J gene end by 0 bases; junction bases not matched to a gene: 5. Original handling: Filtering differed since immunoSEQ provided only junctions, with no quality scores. Some clones are missing from TCRdb's copy, which holds only in-frame ones; the method was immunoSEQ multiplex PCR. V, J and clone size are those of that table, while D and trimming were read from the DNA. Here the sample spans approximately 2.1 million clones, more than 85% being singletons. The V and J genes are TRBV25-1 and TRBJ1-1, with 7 bases that match TRBD1. What was sequenced was naive CD4+ T cells from PBMCs. The subset denotes: CD45RA+ positively selected. This receptor was identified in a man between 18 and 29 years old in good health. Some clones in this sample may be carry-over from other donors' samples. The CDR3 sequence is CASSGLTGMNTEAFF. DNA for the CDR3: TGTGCCAGCAGTGGGTTGACAGGGATGAACACTGAAGCTTTCTTT.